This note documents a single TCR beta chain sequence. No antigen is known for it. Qualities for individual bases were not recorded, and no much larger clone is one base off. From cysteine to phenylalanine, the CDR3 is 11 amino acids long. Only CDR3 DNA is held: 33 bases, read in frame from base 1. For CDR1 and CDR2, the germline V gene lists KGHDR and SFDVKD. A distance of 4 bases separates the germline ends of V and J, which lose 6 bases and 5 bases respectively. The data originate from a study of T cell responses to AZD1222 COVID-19 vaccine (dated by TCRdb to the early 2020s). In the study overall: AZD1222 recipients with second doses at about 4 weeks or about 12 weeks were pooled, because spike-specific TCR depth and breadth did not differ between schedules. TCR sequencing was performed for roughly 240 trial participants, of whom 200 to 220 were given two doses of AZD1222 and around 25 were given two doses of MenACWY control vaccine. Trial participants were enrolled by age into 18-55, 56-69 and 70-plus year subgroups, with about 150, 28 and 57 TCR-sequenced participants respectively. What the work shows at the level of the full study, not this receptor alone: The 56-69-year group was small, and its depth increase did not reach significance, likely because of low power. After two AZD1222 doses, both the breadth and the depth of spike-specific TCRs were significantly higher than at day 0 and than in MenACWY recipients. Epitopes outside the regions mutated in the B.1.351 and B.1.1.7 variants were reportedly recognized by nearly half of the unique spike-specific TCRs. Conclusions about previously exposed vaccinees are limited, since just six AZD1222 recipients were seropositive for SARS-CoV-2 at baseline. Because no day 14 peak-response samples were available, the repertoires could be characterized only after the peak T cell response. Participants were mostly white British and included more females than males, and it was suggested by the authors that clonal diversity may have been underestimated. CD4 TCRs associated with the vaccine covered the entire spike protein, and the dominant responses were in regions 160-218 and 743-854.

The CDR3 regions of human TCRbeta chains were subjected to immunosequencing. Regarding the original processing steps: TCRs in the repertoires were compared against a reference library of SARS-CoV-2-specific TCRs that had been generated with the MIRA antigen-specificity platform. Breadth was defined as the fraction of unique TCRs that were SARS-CoV-2-associated. Depth was defined as the fraction of total T cells that were SARS-CoV-2-associated. Using the MIRA data, each spike-specific TCR was mapped to the spike region that the TCR reacts to and placed in a CD4 or CD8 class. Log10-transformed breadth and depth values were compared by one-way ANOVA with Sidak's multiple comparisons tests. As stored in TCRdb, this immuneACCESS dataset retains in-frame rearrangements with V and J assigned. A fraction of the clones does not appear; measured against another copy, unresolved V genes explain less than half of the discrepancy, and the remainder lacks a known reason. For V, J and clone size, that table is used; D and trimming come from the DNA. The sample table records about 130,000 clones; about 92% of these occur just once. The ten largest clonotypes hold about 9% of the sample.

Explained via the paper, the time point label denotes: baseline before first vaccination. Vaccinee samples came from UK trials COV001 and COV002, including a single-blind randomized controlled phase 2/3 trial of AZD1222 (ChAdOx1 nCoV-19) in healthy adults. For TCRbeta chain sequencing, PBMC samples from trial participants were taken at day 0 and at day 28 after the second dose. The input for sequencing was peripheral blood, taken on day 0 of AZD1222 vaccination. The rearranged chain carries TRBV24-1 and TRBJ2-1; the D gene cannot be resolved reliably. The source is an adult in good health. The nucleotides read TGTGCCACCAGTAGGAACAATGAGCAGTTCTTC. It specifies CATSRNNEQFF.